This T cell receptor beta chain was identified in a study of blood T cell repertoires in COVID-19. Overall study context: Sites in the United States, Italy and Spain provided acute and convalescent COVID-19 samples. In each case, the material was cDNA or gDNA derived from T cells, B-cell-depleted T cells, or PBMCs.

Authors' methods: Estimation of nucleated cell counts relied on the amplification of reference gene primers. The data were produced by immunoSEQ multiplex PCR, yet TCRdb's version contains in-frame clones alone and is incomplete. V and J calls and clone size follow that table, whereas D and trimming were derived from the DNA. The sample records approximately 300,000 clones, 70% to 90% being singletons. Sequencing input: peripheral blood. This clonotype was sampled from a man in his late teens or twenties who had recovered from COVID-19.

Written as DNA, the CDR3 is TGTGCCAGCAGTCCAACCGAGTTCGGGTTTGGCTACACCTTC. This codes for CASSPTEFGFGYTF. The chain links TRBV6-5 to TRBJ1-2, with D hard to call. Between the trimmed V and J ends, which lost 5 bases and 7 bases, there was a span of 17 bases. The V gene's germline CDR1 is MNHEY and CDR2 SVGAGI. The CDR3 length is 14 residues.